What follows is one T cell receptor beta chain and its context. This entry is derived from a study of Graves' ophthalmopathy and Graves' hyperthyroidism. TCR beta CDR3 amplification used RNA transcripts. The library came from an HTBI-primed first-round RT-PCR and a second-round multiplex PCR. MiXCR was run by TCRdb on the multiplex PCR reads, yielding one entry per CDR3 protein. The profile covers about 740,000 distinct CDR3 sequences, with about 44% appearing a single time and 44% taken by the ten largest. Germline V lookup: CDR1 SEHNR, CDR2 FQNEAQ (reference sequence). The CDR3 is 15 residues long. Trimming cost V 8 bases and J 2 bases, with 18 bases left between them.

The J gene is TRBJ1-1, the V gene TRBV7-9; no clear D. What was sequenced was peripheral blood. The TCR comes from an adult man with Graves' ophthalmopathy. This CDR3 reads CASSPSVGGNTEAFF. CDR3 DNA: TGTGCCAGCTCACCATCGGTAGGCGGAAACACTGAAGCTTTCTTT.